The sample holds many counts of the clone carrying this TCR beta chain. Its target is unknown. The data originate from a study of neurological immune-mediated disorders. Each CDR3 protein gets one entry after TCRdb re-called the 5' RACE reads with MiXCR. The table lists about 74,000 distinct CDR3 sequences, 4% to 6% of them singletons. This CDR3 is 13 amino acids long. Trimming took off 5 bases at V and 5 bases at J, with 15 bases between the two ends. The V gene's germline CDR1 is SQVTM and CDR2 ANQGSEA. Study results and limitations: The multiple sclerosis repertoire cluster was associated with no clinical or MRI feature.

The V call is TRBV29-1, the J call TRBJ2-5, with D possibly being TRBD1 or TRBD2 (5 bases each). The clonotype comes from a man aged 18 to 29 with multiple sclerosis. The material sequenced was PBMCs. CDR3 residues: CSVLSTGAETQYF. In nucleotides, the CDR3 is TGCAGCGTTCTTTCCACCGGGGCCGAGACCCAGTACTTC.